The rows below give T cell receptor beta chains drawn from one sample of a study of cytomegalovirus exposure and HLA in healthy donors. Libraries were prepared by immunoSEQ multiplex PCR; TCRdb keeps only in-frame clonotypes and omits some of them. The profile shows roughly 160,000 clones, almost 80% of them singletons. The sequenced sample was PBMCs. Every receptor here comes from a man under 40 in good health and CMV-seronegative. Both conserved end residues are part of each CDR3. The order of the fields is clone size, D gene, J gene, V gene, CDR3 length, CDR3 protein, CDR3 DNA. D genes are given only for firm matches. The size of a clone is reported for some rows only, either as once, few or many, or as a class for expanded clones.

. TRBD1 TRBJ2-1 TRBV2 17 CASSQSFLRDRGRVQFF TGTGCCAGCAGTCAGTCTTTCCTCCGGGACAGGGGACGTGTTCAGTTCTTC
. TRBD1 TRBJ2-7 TRBV7-2 14 CASSPGQDRGEQYF TGTGCCAGCAGCCCCGGACAGGATCGAGGCGAGCAGTACTTC
once TRBD1 TRBJ2-7 TRBV4-1 16 CASSQSGQGAGSEQYF TGCGCCAGCAGCCAATCGGGACAGGGGGCTGGTAGTGAGCAGTACTTC
. . TRBJ1-1 TRBV5-1 15 CASSLLPGMNTEAFF TGCGCCAGCAGCTTGCTCCCAGGGATGAACACTGAAGCTTTCTTT
. . TRBJ2-5 TRBV12-5 15 CASASTGGPQETQYF TGTGCTAGTGCTTCGACGGGGGGCCCCCAAGAGACCCAGTACTTC
. . TRBJ1-1 TRBV5-6 17 CASSLYGTNTKNTEAFF TGTGCCAGCAGCTTGTACGGGACAAACACTAAGAACACTGAAGCTTTCTTT
. TRBD1 TRBJ1-5 TRBV28 15 CASSLRTGGNQPQHF TGTGCCAGCAGTTTGAGGACAGGGGGCAATCAGCCCCAGCATTTT
. . TRBJ2-7 TRBV28 17 CASSTPGRRGSAYEQYF TGTGCCAGCAGCACACCTGGGCGACGGGGTTCCGCCTACGAGCAGTACTTC
few TRBD2 TRBJ2-7 TRBV11-2 15 CASRVSGGTSYEQYF TGTGCCAGCAGGGTTAGCGGGGGGACCTCCTACGAGCAGTACTTC
once . TRBJ2-7 TRBV19 13 CASSTRDFYEQYF TGTGCCAGTAGTACTAGGGACTTCTACGAGCAGTACTTC
. . TRBJ2-7 TRBV6-1 15 CASSERVRATYEQYF TGTGCCAGCAGTGAGAGGGTGAGGGCTACCTACGAGCAGTACTTC
few . TRBJ2-5 TRBV29-1 12 CSADRGGETQYF TGCAGCGCCGACAGGGGAGGGGAGACCCAGTACTTC
. TRBD2 TRBJ2-1 TRBV7-7 15 CASSLELAGYNEQFF TGTGCTAGCAGCTTAGAACTAGCGGGTTACAATGAGCAGTTCTTC
. TRBD1 TRBJ2-7 TRBV4-1 16 CASSQIPGQGSYEQYF TGCGCCAGCAGCCAAATTCCGGGACAGGGATCCTACGAGCAGTACTTC
. TRBD1 TRBJ1-6 TRBV5-1 17 CASSLGWVTGSNSPLHF TGCGCCAGCAGCTTGGGGTGGGTGACAGGGAGTAATTCACCCCTCCACTTT
. . TRBJ1-5 TRBV28 15 CASSPWGDSNQPQHF TGTGCCAGCAGCCCATGGGGGGATAGCAATCAGCCCCAGCATTTT
. TRBD2 TRBJ2-1 TRBV5-6 15 CASTVAGITYNEQFF TGTGCCAGCACCGTAGCGGGTATAACCTACAATGAGCAGTTCTTC
. TRBD1 TRBJ2-7 TRBV7-8 15 CASSLGVDRGYEQYF TGTGCCAGCAGCTTAGGGGTTGACAGGGGCTACGAGCAGTACTTC
. TRBD1 TRBJ2-7 TRBV7-9 15 CASSSTGHITYEQYF TGTGCCAGCAGCTCGACAGGGCACATTACCTACGAGCAGTACTTC
. TRBD2 TRBJ2-5 TRBV13 15 CASRASGTRQETQYF TGTGCCAGCAGAGCTTCCGGGACTAGACAAGAGACCCAGTACTTC
. TRBD1 TRBJ2-1 TRBV5-4 15 CASSLEGALANEQFF TGTGCCAGCAGCTTGGAGGGGGCTCTCGCTAATGAGCAGTTCTTC
. TRBD1 TRBJ1-2 TRBV5-4 14 CASSWGQGGYGYTF TGTGCCAGCAGCTGGGGACAGGGAGGCTATGGCTACACCTTC
. . TRBJ2-1 TRBV11-3 14 CASSLASPYNEQFF TGTGCCAGCAGCTTAGCGTCTCCGTACAATGAGCAGTTCTTC
. . TRBJ2-5 TRBV19 15 CASSIVGPTRETQYF TGTGCCAGTAGTATAGTCGGCCCAACCAGGGAGACCCAGTACTTC
. TRBD1 TRBJ2-1 TRBV15 15 CATSKGTASYNEQFF TGTGCCACCAGCAAAGGGACAGCCTCCTACAATGAGCAGTTCTTC
few TRBD1 TRBJ1-2 TRBV30 16 CAWNRLLSGGNYGYTF TGTGCCTGGAACCGTCTTTTGTCAGGGGGCAACTATGGCTACACCTTC
. TRBD2 TRBJ2-2 TRBV7-7 18 CASSSTYSSGDNTGELFF TGTGCTAGCAGCTCGACGTACTCTAGCGGGGACAACACCGGGGAGCTGTTTTTT
. TRBD2 TRBJ2-3 TRBV27 15 CASRILAGGADTQYF TGTGCCAGCAGGATACTAGCGGGAGGTGCAGATACGCAGTATTTT
. . TRBJ1-5 TRBV27 15 CASSLSGASNQPQHF TGTGCCAGCAGTTTATCAGGGGCGAGCAATCAGCCCCAGCATTTT
. TRBD2 TRBJ2-5 TRBV30 15 CAWSVGRLAGDTQYF TGTGCCTGGAGTGTCGGACGTCTCGCGGGAGACACCCAGTACTTC
. . TRBJ2-5 TRBV6-1 14 CASSEGIGVETQYF TGTGCCAGCAGTGAAGGAATAGGGGTAGAGACCCAGTACTTC
. TRBD2 TRBJ2-3 TRBV7-7 16 CASSPTGLAGTDTQYF TGTGCTAGCAGCCCCACCGGACTAGCTGGTACAGATACGCAGTATTTT
few . TRBJ2-5 TRBV7-9 16 CASSRLGAGAQETQYF TGTGCCAGCAGCCGTCTGGGTGCGGGGGCCCAAGAGACCCAGTACTTC
. TRBD1 TRBJ2-4 TRBV6-5 13 CASSTGQVNIQYF TGTGCCAGCAGTACGGGACAGGTTAACATTCAGTACTTC
. TRBD1 TRBJ2-5 TRBV14 14 CASSRTGEGETQYF TGTGCCAGCAGCCGGACAGGGGAGGGAGAGACCCAGTACTTC
. TRBD1 TRBJ1-5 TRBV10-3 13 CAISAGGLQPQHF TGTGCCATCAGTGCAGGGGGCCTTCAGCCCCAGCATTTT
. . TRBJ1-5 TRBV5-8 15 CASSLVYAGNQPQHF TGTGCCAGCAGCTTGGTGTACGCGGGAAATCAGCCCCAGCATTTT
. TRBD2 TRBJ2-7 TRBV14 18 CASSKLATSGSYNHEQYF TGTGCCAGCAGCAAACTGGCGACTAGCGGGAGTTATAACCACGAGCAGTACTTC
few . TRBJ1-1 TRBV19 13 CASSRVLNTEAFF TGTGCCAGTAGCCGGGTTTTGAACACTGAAGCTTTCTTT
. . TRBJ1-5 TRBV30 15 CAWSGQPLSNQPQHF TGTGCCTGGAGTGGACAGCCGCTTAGCAATCAGCCCCAGCATTTT
. . TRBJ1-6 TRBV19 15 CASSTLRGVNSPLHF TGTGCCAGTAGTACCCTCAGGGGAGTCAATTCACCCCTCCACTTT